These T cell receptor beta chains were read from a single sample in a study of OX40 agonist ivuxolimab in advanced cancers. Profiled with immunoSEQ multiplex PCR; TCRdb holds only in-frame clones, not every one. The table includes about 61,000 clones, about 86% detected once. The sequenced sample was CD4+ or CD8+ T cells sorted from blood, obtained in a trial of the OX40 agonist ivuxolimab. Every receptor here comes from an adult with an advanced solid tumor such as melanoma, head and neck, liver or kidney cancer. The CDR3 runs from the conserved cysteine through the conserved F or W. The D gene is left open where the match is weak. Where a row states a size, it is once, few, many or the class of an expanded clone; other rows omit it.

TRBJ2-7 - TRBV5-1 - CASTEPTGPYEQYF TGCGCCAGCACCGAACCTACGGGGCCCTACGAGCAGTACTTC
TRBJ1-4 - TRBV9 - CASSRRALPNNEKLFF TGTGCCAGCAGCCGACGAGCGCTTCCCAATAATGAAAAACTGTTTTTT
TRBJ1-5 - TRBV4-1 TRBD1 CASRPTRQGHNQPQHF TGCGCCAGCAGACCGACAAGACAGGGCCACAATCAGCCCCAGCATTTT
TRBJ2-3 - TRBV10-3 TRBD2 CAISALLAGSTDTQYF TGTGCCATCAGTGCACTACTAGCGGGGAGCACAGATACGCAGTATTTT
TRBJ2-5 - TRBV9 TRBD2 CASSAGGQETQYF TGTGCCAGCAGCGCGGGGGGTCAAGAGACCCAGTACTTC
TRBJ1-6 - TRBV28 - CASRGYRSSPLHF TGTGCCAGCAGGGGATATCGTAGTTCACCCCTCCACTTT
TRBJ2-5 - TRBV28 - CASSLAGVQETQYF TGTGCCAGCAGTTTAGCAGGAGTACAAGAGACCCAGTACTTC
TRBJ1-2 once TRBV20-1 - CIAHSNYGYTF TGCATCGCGCACAGTAACTATGGCTACACCTTC
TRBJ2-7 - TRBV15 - CATSTQLSTVYEQYF TGTGCCACCAGCACCCAGTTGTCCACTGTCTACGAGCAGTACTTC
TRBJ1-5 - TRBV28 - CASSLQGGGQPQHF TGTGCCAGCAGTTTACAGGGCGGCGGGCAGCCCCAGCATTTT
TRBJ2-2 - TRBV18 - CASSVYTGELFF TGTGCCAGCTCAGTTTACACCGGGGAGCTGTTTTTT